A selection of T cell receptor beta chains follows, all from one sample in a study of blood T cell repertoires in COVID-19. Sequencing was performed with immunoSEQ multiplex PCR; in TCRdb, only in-frame clones are kept and a portion is missing. The data contain 140,000 to 150,000 clones, roughly 79% of them seen just once; the ten biggest clones take up roughly 8%. Sequenced: peripheral blood. All receptors derive from a human donor with acute or convalescent COVID-19. The donor label of this sample is uncertain. The CDR3 runs from the conserved cysteine through the conserved F or W. Each record gives: CDR3 DNA, CDR3 protein, CDR3 length, V gene, D gene, clone size, J gene. A D gene is named only where the DNA matches it firmly. Clone size is shown for a subset of rows, as once, few, many or a class of expanded clone.

TGTGCCAGCAGCTTAGTCTCGGGCCTAGGGGGCACTGAAGCTTTCTTT CASSLVSGLGGTEAFF 16 TRBV7-8 - - TRBJ1-1
TGCGCCAGCAGCCAAGTAGATAGCAATCAGCCCCAGCATTTT CASSQVDSNQPQHF 14 TRBV4-1 - - TRBJ1-5
TGTGCCAGCAGCTTAGGACAGAACTCCTACAATGAGCAGTTCTTC CASSLGQNSYNEQFF 15 TRBV5-4 - - TRBJ2-1
TGTGCCAGCAGCTACCCGGGGGACAGGGGGCTGGAAGATACGCAGTATTTT CASSYPGDRGLEDTQYF 17 TRBV5-6 TRBD1 - TRBJ2-3
TGCGCCAGCAGCTCCCCTGGAGTCTATGGCTACACCTTC CASSSPGVYGYTF 13 TRBV5-1 - - TRBJ1-2
TGTGCCAGCAGCAAAGGGGTCTCTGGAAACACCATATATTTT CASSKGVSGNTIYF 14 TRBV27 - - TRBJ1-3
TGTGCCAGCAGCTTAGGGACAGTCTACAATGAGCAGTTCTTC CASSLGTVYNEQFF 14 TRBV11-2 - - TRBJ2-1
TGTGTCCTGAATAGGGGCTACTATGGCTACACCTTC CVLNRGYYGYTF 12 TRBV30 - many TRBJ1-2
TGTGCCAGCTCACCCCTCCGGACAGGCGGGGATACGCAGTATTTT CASSPLRTGGDTQYF 15 TRBV18 TRBD1 once TRBJ2-3
TGTGCCAGCAGCAAGAAGCACAGGAACACTGAAGCTTTCTTT CASSKKHRNTEAFF 14 TRBV7-4 - many TRBJ1-1
TGTGCCAGCTCACCATCGGGGGGGTTCACTGAAGCTTTCTTT CASSPSGGFTEAFF 14 TRBV18 - - TRBJ1-1
TGTGCCATCAGCTTGACCCGGGGTGAAGCTTTCTTT CAISLTRGEAFF 12 TRBV10-3 - - TRBJ1-1
TGTGCCAGCAGCCATAGACAGAGGATTGACCGCGGCTACACCTTC CASSHRQRIDRGYTF 15 TRBV5-6 - - TRBJ1-2
TGTGCCACCCACTCGGGGACTAATGAAAAACTGTTTTTT CATHSGTNEKLFF 13 TRBV10-3 - - TRBJ1-4
TGTGCCAGCAGCCAACAGGGTACCAATCAGCCCCAGCATTTT CASSQQGTNQPQHF 14 TRBV3-1/TRBV3-2 - few TRBJ1-5
TGTGCCAGCAGCTTAGCGGCTGGTTGGGGGCAGGGTGATGGTAATGAGCAGTTCTTC CASSLAAGWGQGDGNEQFF 19 TRBV7-9 - - TRBJ2-1
TGTGCCAGCAGCTTGTCCGGCAATGAGCAGTTCTTC CASSLSGNEQFF 12 TRBV5-4 - - TRBJ2-1
TGTGCCAGCAGCCCATATAGGAGAAGCTATGGCTACACCTTC CASSPYRRSYGYTF 14 TRBV6-4 - - TRBJ1-2
TGCGCCAGCAGCTTGGGACGCGGGGGGCTGAACACTGAAGCTTTCTTT CASSLGRGGLNTEAFF 16 TRBV5-1 - - TRBJ1-1
TGTGCCACCAGCAGAGGAGGTACGGGTATCACTGAAGCTTTCTTT CATSRGGTGITEAFF 15 TRBV15 - - TRBJ1-1
TGTGCCAGCAGTTCGGATCCAAGTGGGGGCCCTGAAGCTTTCTTT CASSSDPSGGPEAFF 15 TRBV6-5 - - TRBJ1-1
TGTGCCAGCAGCTTTGTAGGGGGCGTGAACACTGAAGCTTTCTTT CASSFVGGVNTEAFF 15 TRBV7-8 TRBD1 - TRBJ1-1
TGTGCCAGTAGCCACCTCGAGGGGGGCAATCAGCCCCAGCATTTT CASSHLEGGNQPQHF 15 TRBV19 - - TRBJ1-5
TGTGCCTGGACAGGGAGGGAGAACACTGAAGCTTTCTTT CAWTGRENTEAFF 13 TRBV2 TRBD1 - TRBJ1-1
TGTGCCAGCAGCTATCCGGGACACCGAAATTCACCCCTCCACTTT CASSYPGHRNSPLHF 15 TRBV7-9 - - TRBJ1-6
TGTGCCAGCAGCCCGCGACCGGGACACAATCAGCCCCAGCATTTT CASSPRPGHNQPQHF 15 TRBV3-1/TRBV3-2 - - TRBJ1-5
TGCGCCAGCAGCCCACAGGGTAACTATGGCTACACCTTC CASSPQGNYGYTF 13 TRBV5-1 - - TRBJ1-2
TGTGCCAGCAGTCTTGGACAGGGTGGCTCTGGAAACACCATATATTTT CASSLGQGGSGNTIYF 16 TRBV5-4 TRBD1 - TRBJ1-3
TGTGCCAGTATCCCAGGGTCGGTGAACACTGAAGCTTTCTTT CASIPGSVNTEAFF 14 TRBV19 - - TRBJ1-1
TGTGCCAGCAGTACACGAGACAGGGATGGCTACACCTTC CASSTRDRDGYTF 13 TRBV6-5 TRBD1 once TRBJ1-2
TGTGCCAGCAGTTTACGGGTCTCTGGGGCCAACGTCCTGACTTTC CASSLRVSGANVLTF 15 TRBV6-5 - - TRBJ2-6
TGTGCCTGGAGTGTTTGGCGGGTAAACACCGGGGAGCTGTTTTTT CAWSVWRVNTGELFF 15 TRBV30 - - TRBJ2-2
TGTGCCACCAAGATCAGATACAATGAGCAGTTCTTC CATKIRYNEQFF 12 TRBV24-1 - - TRBJ2-1
TGTGCCAGCAGTCTTAAACGGAGTGGGAATCAGCCCCAGCATTTT CASSLKRSGNQPQHF 15 TRBV2 - - TRBJ1-5
TGCGCCAGCAGCCAGGACAGTAACTATGGCTACACCTTC CASSQDSNYGYTF 13 TRBV5-1 - - TRBJ1-2
TGTGCCAGCTCACCAGCGGCAGTCACCGGGGAGCTGTTTTTT CASSPAAVTGELFF 14 TRBV18 - - TRBJ2-2
TGCGCCAGCAGCTTGGGGGGGACTGAGAGTTCACCCCTCCACTTT CASSLGGTESSPLHF 15 TRBV5-1 - once TRBJ1-6
TGTGCCAGCAGTTACGGGGGGTCGAGCTACACCTTC CASSYGGSSYTF 12 TRBV6-5 - - TRBJ1-2
TGTGCCTGGTTATTAGGGGCCGGCGACACTGAAGCTTTCTTT CAWLLGAGDTEAFF 14 TRBV30 - - TRBJ1-1
TGTGCCAGCAGTGAGATGGCTGAGCAGTTCTTC CASSEMAEQFF 11 TRBV2 - - TRBJ2-1
TGTGCCACCAGCAGAGATGTTAGTACAGGAAATCAGCCCCAGCATTTT CATSRDVSTGNQPQHF 16 TRBV15 - - TRBJ1-5
TGTGCCAGCAGCTCAGGGGGCGCCCCGGTGAACACTGAAGCTTTCTTT CASSSGGAPVNTEAFF 16 TRBV5-4 TRBD1 - TRBJ1-1
TGCGCCAGCAGCTTGAGAGGGATGAATGAAAAACTGTTTTTT CASSLRGMNEKLFF 14 TRBV5-1 - - TRBJ1-4
TGTGCCAGCAGCCCTACTGGGACTCATAGCAATCAGCCCCAGCATTTT CASSPTGTHSNQPQHF 16 TRBV27 - - TRBJ1-5
TGCGCCAGCAGCCAAGGGGGAGCGGGGACGTACAATGAGCAGTTCTTC CASSQGGAGTYNEQFF 16 TRBV4-1 TRBD2 - TRBJ2-1
TGCGCCAGCAGCCCATCACCCTCGCGGGGGCACACTGAAGCTTTCTTT CASSPSPSRGHTEAFF 16 TRBV5-1 - - TRBJ1-1
TGTGCCAGCAGTTTACACAGAACAGAGACCCAGTACTTC CASSLHRTETQYF 13 TRBV12-3/TRBV12-4 - - TRBJ2-5
TGTGCCAGTAGTATAGGAGGTTATAGCAATCAGCCCCAGCATTTT CASSIGGYSNQPQHF 15 TRBV19 - - TRBJ1-5
TGTGCCAGCAGTTCGACAGGGCAAAGGGGCTACACCTTC CASSSTGQRGYTF 13 TRBV27 TRBD1 - TRBJ1-2
TGTGCCAGCAGGGAAGACAATAGAGTCAGGTCTTTCTTT CASREDNRVRSFF 13 TRBV2 - - TRBJ1-1
TGTGCCAGCAGCCCCCGCCGGGCTGGGGCCAACGTCCTGACTTTC CASSPRRAGANVLTF 15 TRBV13 - - TRBJ2-6